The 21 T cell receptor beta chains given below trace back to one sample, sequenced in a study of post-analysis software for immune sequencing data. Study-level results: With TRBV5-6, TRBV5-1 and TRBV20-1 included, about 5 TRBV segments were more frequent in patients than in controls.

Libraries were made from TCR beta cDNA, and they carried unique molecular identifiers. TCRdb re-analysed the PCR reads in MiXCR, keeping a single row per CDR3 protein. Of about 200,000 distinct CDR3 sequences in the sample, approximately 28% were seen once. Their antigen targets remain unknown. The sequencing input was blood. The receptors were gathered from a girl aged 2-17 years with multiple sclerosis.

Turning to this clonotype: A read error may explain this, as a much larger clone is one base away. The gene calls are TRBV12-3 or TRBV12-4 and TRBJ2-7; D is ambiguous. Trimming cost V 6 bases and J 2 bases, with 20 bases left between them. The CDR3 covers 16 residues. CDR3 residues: CASRYRPEKPTYEQYF. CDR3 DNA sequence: TGTGCCAGCAGATATCGACCAGAGAAACCCACCTACGAGCAGTACTTC.

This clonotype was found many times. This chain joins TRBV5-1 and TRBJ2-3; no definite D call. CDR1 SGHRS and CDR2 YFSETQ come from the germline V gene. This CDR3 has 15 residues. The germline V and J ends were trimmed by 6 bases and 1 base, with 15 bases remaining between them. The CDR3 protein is CASNPTPGGTDTQYF. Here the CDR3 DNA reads TGCGCCAGCAACCCTACCCCTGGGGGCACAGATACGCAGTATTTT.

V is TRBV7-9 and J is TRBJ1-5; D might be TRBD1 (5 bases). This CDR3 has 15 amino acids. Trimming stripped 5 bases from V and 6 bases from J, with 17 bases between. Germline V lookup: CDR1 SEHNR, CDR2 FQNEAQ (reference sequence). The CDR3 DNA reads TGTGCCAGCAGCGCCACAGCAGGGAAGAGTCAGCCCCAGCATTTT. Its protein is CASSATAGKSQPQHF. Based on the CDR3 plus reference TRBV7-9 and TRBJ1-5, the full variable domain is DTGVSQNPRHKITKRGQNVTFRCDPISEHNRLYWYRQTLGQGPEFLTYFQNEAQLEKSRLLSDRFSAERPKGSFSTLEIQRTEQGDSAMYLCASSATAGKSQPQHFGDGTRLSIL.

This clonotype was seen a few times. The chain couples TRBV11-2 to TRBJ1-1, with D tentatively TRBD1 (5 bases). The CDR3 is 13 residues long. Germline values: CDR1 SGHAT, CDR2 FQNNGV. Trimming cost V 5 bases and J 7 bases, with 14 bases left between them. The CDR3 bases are TGTGCCAGCAGCCTAGTCAGGGAGTTTGAAGCTTTCTTT. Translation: CASSLVREFEAFF.

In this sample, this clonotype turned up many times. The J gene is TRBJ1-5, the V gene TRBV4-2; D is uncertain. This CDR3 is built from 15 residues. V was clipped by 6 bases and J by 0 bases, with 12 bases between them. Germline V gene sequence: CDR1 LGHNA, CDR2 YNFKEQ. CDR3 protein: CASRSSTNSNQPQHF. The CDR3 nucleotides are TGTGCCAGCAGGTCCAGCACAAATAGCAATCAGCCCCAGCATTTT.

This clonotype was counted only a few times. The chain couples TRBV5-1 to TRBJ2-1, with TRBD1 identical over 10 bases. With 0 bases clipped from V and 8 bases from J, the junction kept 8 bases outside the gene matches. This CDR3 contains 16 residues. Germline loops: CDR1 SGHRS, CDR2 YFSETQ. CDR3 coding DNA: TGCGCCAGCAGCTTGGTCCGACAGGGGGCATTGGATGAGCAGTTCTTC. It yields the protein CASSLVRQGALDEQFF.

CDR3 sequence (DNA): TGTGCCAGCAGCCGTGGGCCGGGCGTCGAGCAGTACTTC. As protein: CASSRGPGVEQYF. The V and J genes are TRBV7-2 and TRBJ2-5; D unresolved. The J call may be wrong; the DNA end is better matched by TRBJ2-7. Looked up from germline, CDR1 is SGHTA and CDR2 is FQGNSA. The CDR3 is 13 amino acids.

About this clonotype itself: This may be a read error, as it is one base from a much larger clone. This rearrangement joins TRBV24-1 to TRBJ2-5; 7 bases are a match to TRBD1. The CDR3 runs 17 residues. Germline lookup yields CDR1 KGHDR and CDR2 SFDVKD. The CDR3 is CATSVHPTGWYQGTQYF. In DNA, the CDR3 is TGTGCCACCAGTGTCCATCCGACAGGGTGGTACCAAGGGACCCAGTACTTC.

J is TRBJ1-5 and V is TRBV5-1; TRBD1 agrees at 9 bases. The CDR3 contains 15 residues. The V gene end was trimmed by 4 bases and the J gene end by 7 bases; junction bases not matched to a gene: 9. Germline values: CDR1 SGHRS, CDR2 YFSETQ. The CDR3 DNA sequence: TGCGCCAGCAGCGCCGGGACAGGGACGAGGCAGCCCCAGCATTTT. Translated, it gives CASSAGTGTRQPQHF.

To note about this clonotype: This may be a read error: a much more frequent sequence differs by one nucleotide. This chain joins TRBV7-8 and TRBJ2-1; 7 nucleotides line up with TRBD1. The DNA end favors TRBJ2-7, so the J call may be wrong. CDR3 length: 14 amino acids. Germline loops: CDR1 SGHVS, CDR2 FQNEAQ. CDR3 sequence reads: CASSRRQGYNEQYF. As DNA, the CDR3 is TGTGCCAGCAGCCGGAGACAGGGCTACAATGAGCAGTACTTC.

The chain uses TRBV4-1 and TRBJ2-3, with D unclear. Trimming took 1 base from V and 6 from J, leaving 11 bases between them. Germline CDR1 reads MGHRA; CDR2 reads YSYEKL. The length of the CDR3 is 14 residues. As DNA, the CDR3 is TGCGCCAGCAGCCAAGGGCCAGCTACCGATACGCAGTATTTT. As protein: CASSQGPATDTQYF.

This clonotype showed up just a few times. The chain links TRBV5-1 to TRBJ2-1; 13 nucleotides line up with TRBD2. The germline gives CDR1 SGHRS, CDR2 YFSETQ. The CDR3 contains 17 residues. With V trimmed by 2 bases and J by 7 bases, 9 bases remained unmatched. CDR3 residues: CASSLPGLAGVRNEQFF. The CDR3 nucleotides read TGCGCCAGCAGCTTACCCGGACTAGCGGGGGTAAGGAATGAGCAGTTCTTC.

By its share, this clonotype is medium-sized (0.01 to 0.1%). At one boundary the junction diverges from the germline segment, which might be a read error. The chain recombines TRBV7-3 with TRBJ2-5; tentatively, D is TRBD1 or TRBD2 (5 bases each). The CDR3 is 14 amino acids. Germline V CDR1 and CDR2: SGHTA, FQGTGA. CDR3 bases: TGCGCCAGCAGCTTAACCGGGACCGGGGAGACCCAGTACTTC. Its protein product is CASSLTGTGETQYF.

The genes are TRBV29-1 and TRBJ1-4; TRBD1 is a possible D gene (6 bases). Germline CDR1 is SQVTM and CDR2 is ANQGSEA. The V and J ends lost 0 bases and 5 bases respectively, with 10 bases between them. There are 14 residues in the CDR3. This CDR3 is CSVEERGRNEKLFF. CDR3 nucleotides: TGCAGCGTTGAAGAAAGGGGGAGAAATGAAAAACTGTTTTTT.

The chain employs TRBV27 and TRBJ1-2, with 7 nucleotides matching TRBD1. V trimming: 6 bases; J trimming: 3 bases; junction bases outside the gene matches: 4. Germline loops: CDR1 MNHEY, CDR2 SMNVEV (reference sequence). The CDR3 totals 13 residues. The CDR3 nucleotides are TGTGCCAGCAGGCTCACAGGGGACTATGGCTACACCTTC. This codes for CASRLTGDYGYTF.

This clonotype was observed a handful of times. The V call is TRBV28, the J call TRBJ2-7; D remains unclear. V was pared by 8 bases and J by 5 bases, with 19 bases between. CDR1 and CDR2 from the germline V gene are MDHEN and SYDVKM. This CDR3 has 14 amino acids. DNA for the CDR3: TGTGCCAGCCAATCTGCGCGGAACGTCCACGAGCAGTACTTC. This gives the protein CASQSARNVHEQYF.

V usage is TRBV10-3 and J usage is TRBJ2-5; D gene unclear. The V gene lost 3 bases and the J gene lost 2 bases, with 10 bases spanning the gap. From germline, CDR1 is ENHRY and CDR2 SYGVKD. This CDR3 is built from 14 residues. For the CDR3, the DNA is TGTGCCATCAGTGATCCCGGACGGCAAGAGACCCAGTACTTC. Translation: CAISDPGRQETQYF.

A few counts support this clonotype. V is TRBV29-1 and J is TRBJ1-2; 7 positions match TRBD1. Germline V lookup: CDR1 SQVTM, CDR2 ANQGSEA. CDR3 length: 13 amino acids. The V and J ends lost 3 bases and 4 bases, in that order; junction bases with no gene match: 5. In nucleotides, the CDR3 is TGCAGCGTTGATAACCAGGGGGTCTATGGCTACACCTTC. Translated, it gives CSVDNQGVYGYTF.

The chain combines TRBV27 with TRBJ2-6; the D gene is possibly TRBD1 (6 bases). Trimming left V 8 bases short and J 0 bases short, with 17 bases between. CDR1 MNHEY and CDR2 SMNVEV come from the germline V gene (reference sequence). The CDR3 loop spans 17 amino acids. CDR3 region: CASGTGQYISGANVLTF. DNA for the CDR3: TGTGCCAGCGGAACGGGACAATATATCTCTGGGGCCAACGTCCTGACTTTC.

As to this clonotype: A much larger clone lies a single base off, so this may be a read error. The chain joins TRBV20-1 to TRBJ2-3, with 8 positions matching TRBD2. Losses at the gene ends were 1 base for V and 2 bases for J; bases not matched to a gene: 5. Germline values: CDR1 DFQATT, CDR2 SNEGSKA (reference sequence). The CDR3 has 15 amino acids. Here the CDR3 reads CSARGAGGITDTQYF. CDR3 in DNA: TGCAGTGCTAGAGGGGCGGGGGGAATCACAGATACGCAGTATTTT.

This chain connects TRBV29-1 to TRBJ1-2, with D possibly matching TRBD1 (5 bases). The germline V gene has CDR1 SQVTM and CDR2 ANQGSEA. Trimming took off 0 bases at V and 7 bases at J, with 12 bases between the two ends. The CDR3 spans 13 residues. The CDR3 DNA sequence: TGCAGCGTTGAAGATTTGGGGGTGGCTGGCTACACCTTC. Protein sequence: CSVEDLGVAGYTF.